The 21 T cell receptor beta chains given below trace back to one sample, sequenced in a study of vaccination and CD4 T cells after COVID-19. TCRdb re-derived calls from the PCR reads in MiXCR, one entry per CDR3 protein. The table lists about 21,000 distinct CDR3 sequences, less than 75% of them singletons, with about 1% in the top ten. Source: CD4+ T cells from blood, taken before SARS-CoV-2 vaccination. The receptors shown here come from a human donor who had recovered from COVID-19.

The chain employs TRBV20-1 and TRBJ2-6; 9 bases match TRBD2. Germline V lookup: CDR1 DFQATT, CDR2 SNEGSKA (reference sequence). After removal of 1 base from V and 5 bases from J, the junction contained 12 bases not matched to a gene. The CDR3 totals 18 residues. The DNA for the CDR3 is TGCAGTGCTAGAGCCCGCATAGCGGGGGACCTCTGGGCCAACGTCCTGACTTTC. Protein sequence: CSARARIAGDLWANVLTF.

The V and J genes are TRBV27 and TRBJ2-7; D is uncertain. CDR1 and CDR2 (germline): MNHEY, SMNVEV (reference sequence). This CDR3 spans 13 amino acids. Trimming pared 4 bases from V and 6 bases from J, leaving 13 bases between. The CDR3 region has the DNA TGTGCCAGCAGTTCGCTAACGGGCCTCGAGCAGTACTTC. Its translation: CASSSLTGLEQYF.

The chain is built from TRBV12-3 or TRBV12-4 and TRBJ2-7; D is undetermined. CDR3 length: 14 residues. With 4 bases removed from V and 3 bases from J, the gap between germline ends came to 13 bases. The CDR3 region is CASSSDLRNYEQYF. In DNA, the CDR3 is TGTGCCAGCAGTTCGGATCTGAGGAACTACGAGCAGTACTTC.

The V call is TRBV7-9, the J call TRBJ2-3; the D gene is possibly TRBD1 (6 bases). Trimming removed 4 bases at V and 3 bases at J, with 14 bases between. Germline assignment: CDR1 SEHNR and CDR2 FQNEAQ (reference sequence). CDR3 length: 15 amino acids. In DNA form, the CDR3 reads TGTGCCAGCAGCTCAGACAGGTTTAGGACAGATACGCAGTATTTT. This sequence encodes CASSSDRFRTDTQYF.

The V gene is TRBV19, the J gene TRBJ1-1; D is ambiguous. Germline assignment: CDR1 LNHDA and CDR2 SQIVND (reference sequence). CDR3 size: 15 residues. V dropped 10 bases and J dropped 1 base, with 19 bases sitting between them. CDR3 DNA: TGTGCCACTCGAATCCGACCGAGCGGGAACACTGAAGCTTTCTTT. This encodes CATRIRPSGNTEAFF.

In this sample, this clonotype turned up once. The chain couples TRBV20-1 to TRBJ2-7, with 10 bases aligning to TRBD1. In germline, CDR1 is DFQATT, CDR2 SNEGSKA (reference sequence). The CDR3 spans 15 residues. With V trimmed by 6 bases and J by 2 bases, 10 bases remained unmatched. DNA for the CDR3: TGCAGTGCCACCAGTGGGACAGGGGACACCTACGAGCAGTACTTC. Amino acids: CSATSGTGDTYEQYF.

This clonotype was seen only a few times. CDR3 sequence reads: CASRRQGAGPQHF. In nucleotides, the CDR3 is TGTGCCAGCAGGCGACAGGGAGCGGGGCCCCAGCATTTT. The chain employs TRBV28 and TRBJ1-5, with 7 bases identical to TRBD1. This CDR3 has 13 amino acids. V dropped 6 bases and J dropped 9; count of bases not matched to a gene: 8. Germline V gene sequence: CDR1 MDHEN, CDR2 SYDVKM.

This chain connects TRBV2 to TRBJ1-6; no definite D call. Germline CDR1 is SNHLY and CDR2 is FYNNEI. The CDR3 sequence is 13 residues long. V dropped 6 bases and J dropped 7 bases, with 10 bases sitting between them. CDR3 residues: CASRLQQNSPLHF. In nucleotides, the CDR3 is TGTGCCAGCAGGCTTCAACAGAATTCACCCCTCCACTTT.

V and J are TRBV7-9 and TRBJ1-2, with D maybe TRBD1 (6 bases). The length of the CDR3 is 15 residues. The germline gives CDR1 SEHNR, CDR2 FQNEAQ (reference sequence). Trimming shortened V by 5 bases and J by 3 bases, and 16 bases separated the two germline ends. The CDR3 spells CASSQSAGTYYGYTF. DNA of the CDR3: TGTGCCAGCAGCCAATCCGCCGGGACATACTATGGCTACACCTTC.

This clonotype was counted between two and nine times. The chain employs TRBV24-1 and TRBJ2-3, with D unresolved. The CDR3 spans 11 residues. Trimming took 2 bases from V and 6 from J, leaving 2 bases between them. The germline gives CDR1 KGHDR, CDR2 SFDVKD. Written as DNA, the CDR3 is TGTGCCACCAGTGATTACGATACGCAGTATTTT. Its protein product is CATSDYDTQYF.

The chain joins TRBV18 to TRBJ1-1; no firm D call. Germline V gene data show CDR1 as KGHSH and CDR2 as LQKENI. This CDR3 contains 13 residues. V lost 2 bases, J lost 2 bases, and 6 bases lay in between. CDR3 in DNA: TGTGCCAGCTCACCAACGATCAACACTGAAGCTTTCTTT. It specifies CASSPTINTEAFF.

The chain employs TRBV15 and TRBJ2-1; the D gene is possibly TRBD1 (5 bases). V lost 6 bases, J lost 0 bases, and 9 bases lay in between. This CDR3 is built from 14 residues. From germline, CDR1 is LNHNV and CDR2 YYDKDF (reference sequence). CDR3 amino acids: CATRGQGSYNEQFF. Written as DNA, the CDR3 is TGTGCCACCAGGGGCCAGGGCTCCTACAATGAGCAGTTCTTC.

A single count supports this clonotype. J is TRBJ2-5 and V is TRBV11-2; D ambiguous. The germline V and J ends were trimmed by 1 base and 0 bases, with 9 bases remaining between them. CDR1 is SGHAT and CDR2 is FQNNGV in the germline V gene. The CDR3 runs 15 residues. CDR3 amino acids: CASSLGFVYQETQYF. The CDR3 nucleotides are TGTGCCAGCAGCTTAGGGTTTGTCTACCAAGAGACCCAGTACTTC.

This clonotype came up a few times. V and J are TRBV20-1 and TRBJ1-2; D possibly corresponds to TRBD1 (5 bases). V lost 4 bases to trimming and J lost 3 bases, with 12 bases between them. Germline lookup yields CDR1 DFQATT and CDR2 SNEGSKA (reference sequence). The CDR3 has 13 amino acids. CDR3 region: CSANHMTDYGYTF. Written as DNA, the CDR3 is TGCAGTGCTAACCACATGACAGACTATGGCTACACCTTC.

This clonotype was recorded a few times. The V and J genes are TRBV20-1 and TRBJ1-5; D is undetermined. CDR1 and CDR2 from the germline V gene are DFQATT and SNEGSKA (reference sequence). V was shortened by 3 bases and J by 1 base, with 4 bases between the two germline ends. This CDR3 has 12 residues. The DNA for the CDR3 is TGCAGTGCTAGGGAGAGCAATCAGCCCCAGCATTTT. The encoded protein is CSARESNQPQHF.

This clonotype came up a few times. The V and J genes are TRBV6-1 and TRBJ2-4; D unresolved. V lost 6 bases and J 4 bases, leaving 10 bases between the germline ends. The CDR3 is 13 amino acids. The germline V gene has CDR1 MNHNS and CDR2 SASEGT. The CDR3 DNA reads TGTGCCAGCAGCCGGACCCGTAAAAACATTCAGTACTTC. Encoded protein: CASSRTRKNIQYF.

This clonotype turned up a few times. The chain recombines TRBV20-1 with TRBJ2-3; TRBD2 agrees at 7 bases. Germline CDR1 DFQATT, CDR2 SNEGSKA (reference sequence). This CDR3 is built from 14 residues. Trimming took 4 bases from V and 7 from J; bases not matched to a gene: 11. The CDR3 is CSAMLAERPNTQYF. The DNA for the CDR3 is TGCAGTGCTATGCTAGCGGAGCGACCAAATACGCAGTATTTT.

This clonotype occurred once. The chain joins TRBV18 to TRBJ1-1; the D is unclear. Germline-derived CDR1 and CDR2 are KGHSH and LQKENI. This CDR3 region has 11 residues. The ends were cut back, 2 bases at V and 6 bases at J, with 4 bases in the middle. The CDR3 sequence is CASSPAAEAFF. In DNA, the CDR3 is TGTGCCAGCTCACCAGCCGCTGAAGCTTTCTTT.

V gene TRBV30 combines with J gene TRBJ1-2; 8 bases map to TRBD1. J lost 6 bases, V lost 0 bases, and 3 bases had no gene match. This CDR3 spans 13 amino acids. CDR1 and CDR2 from the germline V gene are GTSNPN and SVGIG (reference sequence). The CDR3 protein is CAWSVGQGHGYTF. The CDR3 region has the DNA TGTGCCTGGAGTGTAGGACAGGGACATGGCTACACCTTC.

The rearrangement uses TRBV6-5 and TRBJ2-2; 9 nucleotides align to TRBD1. Per the germline V gene, CDR1 is MNHEY and CDR2 is SVGAGI. The CDR3 is made up of 18 amino acids. Trimming removed 2 bases from V and 4 bases from J; junction bases left unmatched: 11. CDR3 in amino acids: CASSYLSRTGDGTGELFF. Here the CDR3 DNA reads TGTGCCAGCAGTTACCTTTCCAGGACAGGGGATGGCACCGGGGAGCTGTTTTTT.

The V and J genes are TRBV7-2 and TRBJ2-3; possibly TRBD1 or TRBD2 for D (5 bases each). The germline V gene encodes CDR1 SGHTA and CDR2 FQGNSA. V was trimmed by 6 bases and J by 6 bases, leaving 16 bases between them. The CDR3 runs to 14 residues. The CDR3 spells CASSLTGAADTQYF. The CDR3 region has the DNA TGTGCCAGCAGTTTAACCGGGGCCGCCGATACGCAGTATTTT.